The sequence of this T cell receptor beta chain was determined in a study of CD8 T cells in Susac syndrome. Reverse transcription of about 0.45 to 1 ug RNA was performed with random hexamers. Multiplex PCR with immunoSEQ amplified the TCR beta CDR3 across 54 Vbeta and 13 Jbeta. TCRdb analysed the immunoSEQ multiplex PCR reads with MiXCR anew, one entry per CDR3 protein. The data show 250,000 to 300,000 distinct CDR3 sequences, around 84% seen once. Blood CD8+ and CD4+ T cells underwent high-throughput TCR beta sequencing. TEMRA cells underwent FACS enrichment and CD8+ and CD4+ T cells underwent negative isolation. The CDR3 sequence is 11 residues long. Germline values: CDR1 SNHLY, CDR2 FYNNEI. Trimming left V 11 bases short and J 3 bases short, with 10 bases between.

The sequence was obtained from a human donor with multiple sclerosis. V gene TRBV2 combines with J gene TRBJ1-1, with D uncertain. What was sequenced was CD8+ T cells from PBMCs. The CDR3 DNA follows: TGTGCCCTTCACTTGGACACTGAAGCTTTCTTT. Encoded protein: CALHLDTEAFF.